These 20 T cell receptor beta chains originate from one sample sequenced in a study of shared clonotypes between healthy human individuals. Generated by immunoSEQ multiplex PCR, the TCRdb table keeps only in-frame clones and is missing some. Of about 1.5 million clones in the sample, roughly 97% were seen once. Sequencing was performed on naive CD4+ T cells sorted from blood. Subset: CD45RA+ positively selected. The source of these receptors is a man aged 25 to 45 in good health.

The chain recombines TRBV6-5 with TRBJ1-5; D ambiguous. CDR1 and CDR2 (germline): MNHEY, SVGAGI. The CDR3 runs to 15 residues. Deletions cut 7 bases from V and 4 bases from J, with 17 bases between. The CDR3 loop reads CASTPATKPNQPQHF. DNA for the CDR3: TGTGCCAGCACCCCAGCCACTAAACCAAATCAGCCCCAGCATTTT.

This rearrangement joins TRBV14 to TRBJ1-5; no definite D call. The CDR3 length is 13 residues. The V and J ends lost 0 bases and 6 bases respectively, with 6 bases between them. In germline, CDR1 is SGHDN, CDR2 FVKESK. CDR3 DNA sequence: TGTGCCAGCAGCCAAGATAGTCTTCAGCCCCAGCATTTT. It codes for CASSQDSLQPQHF.

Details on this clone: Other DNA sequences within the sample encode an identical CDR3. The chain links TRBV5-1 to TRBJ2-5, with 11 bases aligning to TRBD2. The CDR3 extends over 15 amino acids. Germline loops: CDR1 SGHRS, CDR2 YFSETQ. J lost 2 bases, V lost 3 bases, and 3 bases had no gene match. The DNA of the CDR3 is TGCGCCAGCAGCTCTGGGACTAGCGGACAAGAGACCCAGTACTTC. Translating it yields CASSSGTSGQETQYF.

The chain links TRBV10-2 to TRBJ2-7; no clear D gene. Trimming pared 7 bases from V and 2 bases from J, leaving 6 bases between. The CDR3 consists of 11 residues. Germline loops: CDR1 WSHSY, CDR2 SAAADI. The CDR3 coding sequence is TGCGCCAGCACGGACGCCTACGAGCAGTACTTC. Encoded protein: CASTDAYEQYF.

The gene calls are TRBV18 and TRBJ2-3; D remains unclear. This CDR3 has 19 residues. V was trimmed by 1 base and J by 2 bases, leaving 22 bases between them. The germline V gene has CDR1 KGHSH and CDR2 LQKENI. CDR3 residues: CASSPRPPLGVRNTDTQYF. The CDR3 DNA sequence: TGTGCCAGCTCACCACGTCCCCCCCTTGGGGTCCGAAACACAGATACGCAGTATTTT.

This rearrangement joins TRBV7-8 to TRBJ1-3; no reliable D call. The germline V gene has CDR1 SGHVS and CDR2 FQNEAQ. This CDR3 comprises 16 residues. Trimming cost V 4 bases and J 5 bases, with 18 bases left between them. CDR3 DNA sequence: TGTGCCAGCAGCTCCCTCTGGACGTTGGCGAGAAACACCATATATTTT. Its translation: CASSSLWTLARNTIYF.

Here the CDR3 reads CASSPPTVRGTEAFF. CDR3 in DNA: TGTGCCAGCTCACCACCGACGGTACGGGGGACTGAAGCTTTCTTT. This chain joins TRBV18 and TRBJ1-1; maybe TRBD1 (5 bases). V gave up 0 bases and J gave up 5 bases, with 13 bases separating them. CDR1 and CDR2 from the germline V gene are KGHSH and LQKENI. The CDR3 has 15 residues.

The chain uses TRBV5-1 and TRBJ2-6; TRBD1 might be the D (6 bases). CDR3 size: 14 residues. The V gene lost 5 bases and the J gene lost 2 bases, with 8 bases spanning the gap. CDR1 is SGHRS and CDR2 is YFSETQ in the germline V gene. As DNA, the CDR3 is TGCGCCAGCAGTTGGGGGCCTGGGGCCAACGTCCTGACTTTC. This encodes CASSWGPGANVLTF.

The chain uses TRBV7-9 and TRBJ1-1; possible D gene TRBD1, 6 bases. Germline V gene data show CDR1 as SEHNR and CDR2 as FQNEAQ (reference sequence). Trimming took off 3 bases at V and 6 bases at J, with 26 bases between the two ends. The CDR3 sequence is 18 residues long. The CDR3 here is CASSFFSRGEKGEAEAFF. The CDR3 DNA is TGTGCCAGCAGCTTTTTTTCCAGGGGTGAAAAAGGAGAGGCTGAAGCTTTCTTT.

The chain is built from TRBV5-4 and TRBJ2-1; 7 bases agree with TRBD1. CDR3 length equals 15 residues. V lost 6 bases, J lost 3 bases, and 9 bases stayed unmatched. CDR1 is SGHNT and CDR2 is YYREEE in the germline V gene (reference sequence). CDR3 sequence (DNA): TGTGCCAGCACCCCCCCAGGGGGATTCTACAATGAGCAGTTCTTC. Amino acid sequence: CASTPPGGFYNEQFF.

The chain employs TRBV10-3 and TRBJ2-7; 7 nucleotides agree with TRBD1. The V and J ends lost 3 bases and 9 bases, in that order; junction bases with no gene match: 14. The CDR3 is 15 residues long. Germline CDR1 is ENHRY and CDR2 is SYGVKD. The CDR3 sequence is CAISETSGTAPSQYF. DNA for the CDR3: TGTGCCATCAGTGAAACCTCCGGGACAGCACCGTCGCAGTACTTC.

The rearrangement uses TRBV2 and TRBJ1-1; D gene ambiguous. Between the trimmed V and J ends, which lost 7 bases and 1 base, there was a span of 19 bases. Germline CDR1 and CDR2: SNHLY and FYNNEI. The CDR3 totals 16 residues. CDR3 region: CASTLLWQAKNTEAFF. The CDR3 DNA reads TGTGCCAGCACCCTCCTATGGCAGGCGAAGAACACTGAAGCTTTCTTT. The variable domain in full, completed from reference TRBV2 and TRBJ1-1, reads EPEVTQTPSHQVTQMGQEVILRCVPISNHLYFYWYRQILGQKVEFLVSFYNNEISEKSEIFDDQFSVERPDGSNFTLKIRSTKLEDSAMYFCASTLLWQAKNTEAFFGQGTRLTVV.

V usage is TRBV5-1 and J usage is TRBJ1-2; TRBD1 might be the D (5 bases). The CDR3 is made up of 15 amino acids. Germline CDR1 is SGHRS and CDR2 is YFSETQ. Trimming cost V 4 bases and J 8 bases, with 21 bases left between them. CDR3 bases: TGCGCCAGCAGCCCATCGGCTTCCCAGGGAGAAGGCTACACCTTC. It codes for CASSPSASQGEGYTF.

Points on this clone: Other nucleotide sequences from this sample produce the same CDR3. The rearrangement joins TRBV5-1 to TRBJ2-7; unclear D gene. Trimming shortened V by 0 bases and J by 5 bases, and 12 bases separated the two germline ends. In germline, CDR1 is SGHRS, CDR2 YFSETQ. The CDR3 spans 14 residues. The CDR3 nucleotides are TGCGCCAGCAGCTTGGGGCTAGTCATACACGAGCAGTACTTC. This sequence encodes CASSLGLVIHEQYF.

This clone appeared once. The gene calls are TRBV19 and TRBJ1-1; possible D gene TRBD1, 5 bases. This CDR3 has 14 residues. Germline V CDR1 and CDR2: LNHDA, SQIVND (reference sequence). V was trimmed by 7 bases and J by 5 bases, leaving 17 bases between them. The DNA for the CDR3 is TGTGCCAGTACCACTCGGGGCGCGGGGACTGAAGCTTTCTTT. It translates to CASTTRGAGTEAFF.

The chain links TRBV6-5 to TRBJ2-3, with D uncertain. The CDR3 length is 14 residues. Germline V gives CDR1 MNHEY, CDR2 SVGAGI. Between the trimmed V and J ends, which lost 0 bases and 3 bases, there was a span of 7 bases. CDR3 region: CASSYSPETDTQYF. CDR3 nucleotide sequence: TGTGCCAGCAGTTACTCTCCTGAGACAGATACGCAGTATTTT.

The CDR3 DNA is TGTGCCAGCAGACAACCCATAGAGAGGGGTAACGGCTACACCTTC. This encodes CASRQPIERGNGYTF. This chain links TRBV25-1 with TRBJ1-2; D might be TRBD1 (5 bases). V lost 6 bases and J 8 bases, leaving 22 bases between the germline ends. CDR1 is MGHDK, CDR2 SYGVNS, per germline. The CDR3 is 15 residues long.

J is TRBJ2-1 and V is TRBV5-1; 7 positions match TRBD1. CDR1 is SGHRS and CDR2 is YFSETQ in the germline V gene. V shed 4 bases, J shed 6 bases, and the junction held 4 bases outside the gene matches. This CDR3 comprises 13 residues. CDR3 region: CASSDGTVNEQFF. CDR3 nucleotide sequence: TGCGCCAGCAGCGACGGGACAGTCAATGAGCAGTTCTTC.

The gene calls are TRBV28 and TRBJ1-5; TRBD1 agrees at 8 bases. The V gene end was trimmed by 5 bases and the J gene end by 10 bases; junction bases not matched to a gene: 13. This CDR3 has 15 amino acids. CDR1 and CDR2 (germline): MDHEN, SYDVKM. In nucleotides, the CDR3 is TGTGCCAGCAGTCCGTTGACAGGGGCTCTCGGCCCCCAGCATTTT. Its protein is CASSPLTGALGPQHF.

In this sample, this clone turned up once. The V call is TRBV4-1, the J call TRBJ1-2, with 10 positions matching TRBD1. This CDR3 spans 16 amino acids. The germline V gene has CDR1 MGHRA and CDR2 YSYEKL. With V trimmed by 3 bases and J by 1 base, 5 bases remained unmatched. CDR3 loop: CASSQGDRGYNYGYTF. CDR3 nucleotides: TGCGCCAGCAGCCAGGGGGACAGGGGCTATAACTATGGCTACACCTTC.